These 24 T cell receptor beta chains originate from one sample sequenced in a study of cytomegalovirus exposure and HLA in healthy donors. Researchers ran the PCR with 60 Vbeta and 13 Jbeta primers. Repertoires were generated with immunoSEQ multiplex PCR, while TCRdb's copy carries only in-frame clones and drops some. The sample includes approximately 190,000 clones, over 60% of them seen just once. The sequenced sample was PBMCs. Receptors were obtained from a woman younger than 45 in good health and CMV-seropositive.

V and J are TRBV15 and TRBJ1-2; D perhaps matches TRBD1 (5 bases). The ends were cut back, 0 bases at V and 0 bases at J, with 20 bases in the middle. The germline V gene has CDR1 LNHNV and CDR2 YYDKDF (reference sequence). The CDR3 length is 19 residues. The CDR3: CATSRDREKNRRSNYGYTF. Here the CDR3 DNA reads TGTGCCACCAGCAGAGATCGGGAGAAAAACAGGCGTTCTAACTATGGCTACACCTTC.

The CDR3 here is CATGCEAFF. The CDR3, as DNA: TGCGCCACCGGTTGCGAAGCTTTCTTT. The chain joins TRBV23-1 to TRBJ1-1, with no clear D. TRBV23-1 is sorted into the ORF group, with uncertain function. CDR3 length: 9 amino acids. V lost 10 bases to trimming and J lost 8 bases, with 8 bases between them.

The chain recombines TRBV28 with TRBJ1-6, with 8 bases identical to TRBD1. Germline V gene lookup returns CDR1 MDHEN and CDR2 SYDVKM. V trimming: 4 bases; J trimming: 9 bases; junction bases outside the gene matches: 5. The CDR3 length is 14 residues. The CDR3 DNA follows: TGTGCCAGCAGTTCCTCGGACAGGGTTTCACCCCTCCACTTT. Its translation is CASSSSDRVSPLHF. Using reference TRBV28 and TRBJ1-6 for the parts outside the CDR3, the full variable domain is DVKVTQSSRYLVKRTGEKVFLECVQDMDHENMFWYRQDPGLGLRLIYFSYDVKMKEKGDIPEGYSVSREKKERFSLILESASTNQTSMYLCASSSSDRVSPLHFGNGTRLTVT.

This clone was counted ten times or more. V usage is TRBV6-1 and J usage is TRBJ2-3; the match to TRBD1 covers 7 bases. This CDR3 is 14 amino acids long. Germline V gives CDR1 MNHNS, CDR2 SASEGT. J was trimmed by 2 bases and V by 7 bases; bases with no gene match: 6. This chain's CDR3 is CASTYRGPTDTQYF. The CDR3 DNA follows: TGTGCCAGCACCTACAGGGGACCCACAGATACGCAGTATTTT.

This chain joins TRBV5-6 and TRBJ1-4, with D possibly TRBD1 on 5 matching bases. CDR3 length: 14 amino acids. Germline V CDR1 and CDR2: SGHDT, YYEEEE. V lost 0 bases to trimming and J lost 6 bases, with 9 bases between them. In nucleotides, the CDR3 is TGTGCCAGCAGCTTGGTTCAAGGGGATGAAAAACTGTTTTTT. This sequence encodes CASSLVQGDEKLFF.

The rearrangement uses TRBV9 and TRBJ2-1; 7 positions agree with TRBD2. The germline CDR1 and CDR2 sequences are SGDLS and YYNGEE. The V gene end was trimmed by 0 bases and the J gene end by 15 bases; junction bases not matched to a gene: 6. The CDR3 covers 12 residues. CDR3 DNA: TGTGCCAGCAGCGTAGGGGAGGGCCGTATGTTCTTC. It codes for CASSVGEGRMFF.

V usage is TRBV9 and J usage is TRBJ2-1, with D perhaps matching TRBD1 (6 bases). Germline assignment: CDR1 SGDLS and CDR2 YYNGEE. Trimming left V 3 bases short and J 4 bases short, with 17 bases between. The CDR3 runs 16 residues. The CDR3 DNA follows: TGTGCCAGCAGCGCAGGGGACCGGTCAGAATACAATGAGCAGTTCTTC. Residues: CASSAGDRSEYNEQFF.

This clone was seen only once. The chain couples TRBV30 to TRBJ2-1; D unresolved. The CDR3 loop spans 12 amino acids. Per germline, CDR1 GTSNPN and CDR2 SVGIG (reference sequence). Trimming stripped 2 bases from V and 4 bases from J, with 6 bases between. CDR3 bases: TGTGCCTGGAGTTGGCAGTACAATGAGCAGTTCTTC. It translates to CAWSWQYNEQFF.

This chain links TRBV9 with TRBJ2-1, with 9 bases lining up with TRBD1. The trim removed 3 bases at V and 3 bases at J, leaving 10 bases unmatched. Germline V CDR1 and CDR2: SGDLS, YYNGEE. The CDR3 is 17 amino acids. The chain's CDR3 is CASSGGVQGAGYNEQFF. CDR3 nucleotides: TGTGCCAGCAGCGGGGGGGTACAGGGGGCAGGCTACAATGAGCAGTTCTTC.

The chain couples TRBV29-1 to TRBJ2-1; D is perhaps TRBD2 (6 bases). CDR1 and CDR2 from the germline V gene are SQVTM and ANQGSEA. CDR3 size: 13 residues. V lost 3 bases and J 9 bases, leaving 15 bases between the germline ends. The CDR3 region has the DNA TGCAGCGTTGAGGTTAGGCAGGGAGGTGAGCAGTTCTTC. It encodes CSVEVRQGGEQFF.

This clone has only a few counts. CDR3 DNA: TGTGCCAGCAGTTATACCCGGGGTCAGCCCCAGCATTTT. It codes for CASSYTRGQPQHF. The chain has TRBV6-6 and TRBJ1-5; D is unresolved. With 3 bases removed from V and 6 bases from J, the gap between germline ends came to 9 bases. The CDR3 covers 13 residues. Germline CDR1 is MNHNY and CDR2 is SVGAGI (reference sequence).

This sequence joins TRBV28 and TRBJ2-1; 10 nucleotides match TRBD2. Germline values: CDR1 MDHEN, CDR2 SYDVKM. V shed 5 bases and J 3 bases; nucleotides not matched to a gene: 10. The CDR3 is made up of 17 amino acids. CDR3 in DNA: TGTGCCAGCAGTGCCTCCCAGGGACTAGCGAGCTACAATGAGCAGTTCTTC. This codes for CASSASQGLASYNEQFF.

This chain connects TRBV29-1 to TRBJ2-2; TRBD1 matches at 9 bases. This CDR3 has 14 residues. Looked up from germline, CDR1 is SQVTM and CDR2 is ANQGSEA. V lost 5 bases and J lost 4; bases outside the gene matches: 5. The CDR3 here is CSVNRDRATGELFF. The DNA of the CDR3 is TGCAGCGTTAACCGGGACAGGGCCACCGGGGAGCTGTTTTTT.

The chain combines TRBV5-1 with TRBJ2-2; D is perhaps TRBD2 (5 bases). This CDR3 comprises 15 residues. Germline CDR1 SGHRS, CDR2 YFSETQ. The ends were cut back, 3 bases at V and 4 bases at J, with 13 bases in the middle. As DNA, the CDR3 is TGCGCCAGCAGCTCTGGGCTTCGGGGCACCGGGGAGCTGTTTTTT. Encoded protein: CASSSGLRGTGELFF.

This clone was seen more than once but under ten times. Additional DNA sequences in this sample encode the identical CDR3. The chain joins TRBV7-2 to TRBJ2-3, with TRBD2 identical over 8 bases. The CDR3 spans 16 residues. J lost 3 bases, V lost 6 bases, and 11 bases had no gene match. The germline V gene encodes CDR1 SGHTA and CDR2 FQGNSA. The DNA for the CDR3 is TGTGCCAGCAGGCCGACGAGCGGGGGCGGGACAGATACGCAGTATTTT. It codes for CASRPTSGGGTDTQYF. Combining the CDR3 with reference TRBV7-2 and TRBJ2-3 gives the whole variable domain GAGVSQSPSNKVTEKGKDVELRCDPISGHTALYWYRQSLGQGLEFLIYFQGNSAPDKSGLPSDRFSAERTGGSVSTLTIQRTQQEDSAVYLCASRPTSGGGTDTQYFGPGTRLTVL.

This rearrangement joins TRBV2 to TRBJ1-5, with 7 bases lining up with TRBD1. The V gene end was trimmed by 5 bases and the J gene end by 2 bases; junction bases not matched to a gene: 6. The germline V gene has CDR1 SNHLY and CDR2 FYNNEI. The CDR3 totals 15 residues. The CDR3 sequence: CASSNNRGGNQPQHF. The CDR3 coding sequence is TGTGCCAGCAGTAATAACAGGGGTGGCAATCAGCCCCAGCATTTT.

This sequence joins TRBV4-2 and TRBJ2-3; D might be TRBD2 (5 bases). Germline V lookup: CDR1 LGHNA, CDR2 YNFKEQ. The V end was cut by 4 bases, the J end by 7 bases, with 15 bases between. The CDR3 length is 14 residues. The CDR3, as DNA: TGTGCCAGCAGCCCTTTTAGGGAGAAGCATACGCAGTATTTT. This codes for CASSPFREKHTQYF.

This clone appeared a single time. The chain recombines TRBV28 with TRBJ2-7; tentative D call: TRBD1 (6 bases). V shed 6 bases and J shed 1 base, with 10 bases lying between them. CDR3 length: 13 amino acids. Germline V gives CDR1 MDHEN, CDR2 SYDVKM. The CDR3 DNA follows: TGTGCCAGCAGGGGGACAAATTCCTACGAGCAGTACTTC. Residues: CASRGTNSYEQYF.

This clone was found a few times. The chain combines TRBV30 with TRBJ2-3; a weak D match, TRBD2 (7 bases). The V gene lost 1 base and the J gene lost 4 bases, with 27 bases spanning the gap. CDR1 and CDR2 from the germline V gene are GTSNPN and SVGIG (reference sequence). This CDR3 is built from 19 residues. The CDR3 reads CAWSASGTRAGASADTQYF. As DNA, the CDR3 is TGTGCCTGGAGTGCGTCCGGGACAAGGGCGGGAGCAAGCGCAGATACGCAGTATTTT.

This clone has just a few counts. V and J are TRBV18 and TRBJ1-2; 7 positions agree with TRBD1. With 1 base clipped from V and 8 bases from J, the junction kept 7 bases outside the gene matches. There are 14 residues in the CDR3. The germline gives CDR1 KGHSH, CDR2 LQKENI. The CDR3 loop is CASSPRDSTRGYTF. In DNA form, the CDR3 reads TGTGCCAGCTCACCACGGGACAGCACGAGGGGCTACACCTTC.

This sequence joins TRBV18 and TRBJ2-7; D not certain. The length of the CDR3 is 13 residues. Germline values: CDR1 KGHSH, CDR2 LQKENI. V lost 8 bases to trimming and J lost 0 bases, with 11 bases between them. The CDR3 DNA follows: TGTGCCAGCGCAATCAGCGCCTCCTACGAGCAGTACTTC. This gives the protein CASAISASYEQYF.

This clone turned up a few times. At one of its ends the junction is not consistent with the germline gene, which may arise from a read error. This chain uses TRBV5-5 with TRBJ1-1, with D tentatively TRBD1 (6 bases). Per the germline V gene, CDR1 is SGHKS and CDR2 is YYEKEE (reference sequence). There are 13 residues in the CDR3. CDR3 residues: CASRLDSWTEAFF. As DNA, the CDR3 is TGTGCCAGCAGGTTGGACAGCTGGACTGAAGCTTTCTTT.

The V and J genes are TRBV29-1 and TRBJ2-1; tentative D call: TRBD2 (5 bases). V lost 4 bases to trimming and J lost 6 bases, with 16 bases between them. CDR1 SQVTM and CDR2 ANQGSEA come from the germline V gene. The CDR3 covers 14 residues. The CDR3 protein is CSVVTGFPLNEQFF. The DNA for the CDR3 is TGCAGCGTTGTAACGGGGTTTCCCCTCAATGAGCAGTTCTTC.

V and J are TRBV28 and TRBJ2-7; unclear D gene. The CDR3 consists of 12 residues. V lost 3 bases and J 3 bases, leaving 6 bases between the germline ends. Germline CDR1 is MDHEN and CDR2 is SYDVKM. DNA for the CDR3: TGTGCCAGCAGTTTGGCAGGCTACGAGCAGTACTTC. Its translation: CASSLAGYEQYF.